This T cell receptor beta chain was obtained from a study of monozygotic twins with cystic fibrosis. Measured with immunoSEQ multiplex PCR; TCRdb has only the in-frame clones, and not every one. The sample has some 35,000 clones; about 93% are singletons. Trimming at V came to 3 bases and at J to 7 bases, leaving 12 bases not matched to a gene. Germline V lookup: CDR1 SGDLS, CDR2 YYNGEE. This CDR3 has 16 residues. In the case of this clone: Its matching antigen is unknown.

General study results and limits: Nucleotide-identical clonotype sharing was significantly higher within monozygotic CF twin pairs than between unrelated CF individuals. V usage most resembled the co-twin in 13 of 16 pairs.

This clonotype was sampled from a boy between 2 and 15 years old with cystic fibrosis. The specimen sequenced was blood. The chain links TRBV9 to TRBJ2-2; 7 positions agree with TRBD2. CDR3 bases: TGTGCCAGCAGCGGCGGGGGTGACGGTATAGGCGGGGAGCTGTTTTTT. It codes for CASSGGGDGIGGELFF.